One and the same sample provided the 31 T cell receptor beta chains below, sequenced in a study of T cell changes during pregnancy in multiple sclerosis. Here immunoSEQ multiplex PCR was the method, and the copy in TCRdb shows in-frame clones only, minus some. The data contain around 21,000 clones, about 87% of them singletons. The material sequenced was CD8+ T cells from peripheral blood mononuclear cells, taken in the third trimester of pregnancy. These receptors originate from a female donor in good health, enrolled as a control in a pregnancy study.

The chain carries TRBV4-3 and TRBJ2-1; 9 bases fit TRBD2. The germline CDR1 and CDR2 sequences are LGHNA and YSLEER. The CDR3 is 16 residues long. V was pared by 0 bases and J by 3 bases, with 3 bases of the junction left unmatched. The CDR3 region is CASSQDAGGGYNEQFF. The CDR3 DNA follows: TGCGCCAGCAGCCAAGATGCGGGAGGGGGCTACAATGAGCAGTTCTTC.

The V and J genes are TRBV7-7 and TRBJ1-1; 7 bases line up with TRBD1. The CDR3 totals 15 residues. From germline, CDR1 is SSHAT and CDR2 FNYEAQ (reference sequence). The CDR3 region is CRGPWRGGAKTEAFF. In DNA form, the CDR3 reads TGTCGGGGCCCCTGGAGAGGGGGCGCAAAAACTGAAGCTTTCTTT.

CDR3 in amino acids: CSVEGQELQETQYF. The CDR3 DNA sequence: TGCAGCGTTGAAGGACAGGAATTACAAGAGACCCAGTACTTC. The chain couples TRBV29-1 to TRBJ2-5, with a possible D match to TRBD1 (6 bases). The CDR3 contains 14 residues. V gave up 1 base and J gave up 2 bases, with 11 bases separating them. Germline V gene lookup returns CDR1 SQVTM and CDR2 ANQGSEA.

The chain couples TRBV30 to TRBJ1-2; D may be TRBD1 (5 bases). CDR3 length: 15 amino acids. The germline V gene has CDR1 GTSNPN and CDR2 SVGIG (reference sequence). Trimming took off 2 bases at V and 3 bases at J, with 16 bases between the two ends. The CDR3 sequence: CAWSTPTTVYYGYTF. The CDR3 coding sequence is TGTGCCTGGAGTACCCCAACGACAGTCTACTATGGCTACACCTTC.

This chain links TRBV5-1 with TRBJ1-2; no clear D. Germline loops: CDR1 SGHRS, CDR2 YFSETQ. The CDR3 extends over 16 amino acids. V was cut by 4 bases and J by 8 bases, with 24 bases left in between. The CDR3: CASSGAVSGPKLGYTF. The CDR3 DNA follows: TGCGCCAGCAGCGGCGCTGTGAGCGGGCCGAAACTAGGCTACACCTTC.

This chain joins TRBV28 and TRBJ2-5; 9 bases agree with TRBD1. Germline V gene lookup returns CDR1 MDHEN and CDR2 SYDVKM. V was pared by 0 bases and J by 5 bases, with 10 bases of the junction left unmatched. This CDR3 contains 17 residues. CDR3 in DNA: TGTGCCAGCAGTTTATGCCGACAACAGGGGGCGAGGGAGACCCAGTACTTC. Residues: CASSLCRQQGARETQYF.

V usage is TRBV4-2 and J usage is TRBJ2-1; TRBD2 agrees at 9 bases. Per germline, CDR1 LGHNA and CDR2 YNFKEQ. The ends lost 0 bases at V and 8 bases at J; junction bases unmatched: 5. The CDR3 extends over 15 amino acids. In DNA form, the CDR3 reads TGTGCCAGCAGCCAAGAGACCGGGACTAGCCATGAGCAGTTCTTC. Translated: CASSQETGTSHEQFF.

This clone has only a few counts. The chain employs TRBV7-8 and TRBJ2-1, with 16 bases aligning to TRBD2. Germline values: CDR1 SGHVS, CDR2 FQNEAQ. The V segment lost 7 bases and the J segment 7 bases; nucleotides outside the gene matches: 13. The CDR3 extends over 18 amino acids. The CDR3 reads CASTGLAGGPSSGNEQFF. In DNA form, the CDR3 reads TGTGCCAGCACGGGACTAGCGGGAGGGCCCTCCAGTGGGAATGAGCAGTTCTTC.

The genes are TRBV11-2 and TRBJ1-2, with D maybe TRBD1 (5 bases). CDR1 and CDR2 (germline): SGHAT, FQNNGV. V lost 4 bases to trimming and J lost 7 bases, with 16 bases between them. There are 14 residues in the CDR3. The CDR3 loop reads CASSSNGGGGGYTF. The CDR3 region has the DNA TGTGCCAGCAGCTCGAACGGGGGGGGAGGTGGCTACACCTTC. The full variable domain, with the rest looked up from reference TRBV11-2 and TRBJ1-2, is EAGVAQSPRYKIIEKRQSVAFWCNPISGHATLYWYQQILGQGPKLLIQFQNNGVVDDSQLPKDRFSAERLKGVDSTLKIQPAKLEDSAVYLCASSSNGGGGGYTFGSGTRLTVV.

This chain joins TRBV7-3 and TRBJ2-1; 16 bases fit TRBD2. V was clipped by 4 bases and J by 10 bases; unmatched bases: 1. Germline V CDR1 and CDR2: SGHTA, FQGTGA. CDR3 length: 14 residues. CDR3: CASSSGLAGGEQFF. The CDR3 coding sequence is TGTGCCAGCAGCTCGGGACTAGCGGGGGGGGAGCAGTTCTTC.

The chain employs TRBV15 and TRBJ2-2; D is unclear. Germline V gene lookup returns CDR1 LNHNV and CDR2 YYDKDF (reference sequence). Trimming shortened V by 0 bases and J by 5 bases, and 7 bases separated the two germline ends. The CDR3 contains 14 residues. The chain's CDR3 is CATSRESRTGELFF. The CDR3 DNA follows: TGTGCCACCAGCAGAGAGTCCCGGACCGGGGAGCTGTTTTTT.

The V call is TRBV13, the J call TRBJ2-7, with TRBD1 matching over 9 bases. Germline V gene data show CDR1 as PRHDT and CDR2 as FYEKMQ (reference sequence). This CDR3 has 14 residues. V shed 0 bases, J shed 7 bases, and the junction held 4 bases outside the gene matches. CDR3 in amino acids: CASSLGTGGGEQYF. The DNA of the CDR3 is TGTGCCAGCAGCTTAGGGACAGGGGGTGGGGAGCAGTACTTC. Full variable domain (outside the CDR3, taken from reference TRBV13 and TRBJ2-7): AAGVIQSPRHLIKEKRETATLKCYPIPRHDTVYWYQQGPGQDPQFLISFYEKMQSDKGSIPDRFSAQQFSDYHSELNMSSLELGDSALYFCASSLGTGGGEQYFGPGTRLTVT.

The genes are TRBV5-4 and TRBJ2-1, with TRBD1 as a possible D gene (5 bases). With 4 bases removed from V and 10 bases from J, the gap between germline ends came to 15 bases. The germline V gene has CDR1 SGHNT and CDR2 YYREEE (reference sequence). This CDR3 region has 13 residues. This chain's CDR3 is CASSPPGQGEQFF. The CDR3, as DNA: TGTGCCAGCAGCCCCCCAGGGCAAGGGGAGCAGTTCTTC.

J is TRBJ1-1 and V is TRBV30; 9 bases agree with TRBD1. The germline V gene has CDR1 GTSNPN and CDR2 SVGIG (reference sequence). J gave up 3 bases and V 4 bases, and 9 bases lay outside the gene matches. The CDR3 loop spans 15 amino acids. CDR3 nucleotide sequence: TGTGCCTGGACCGATACAAACAGGGGGCACACTGAAGCTTTCTTT. Protein sequence: CAWTDTNRGHTEAFF. The full variable domain, completed using reference TRBV30 and TRBJ1-1, is SQTIHQWPATLVQPVGSPLSLECTVEGTSNPNLYWYRQAAGRGLQLLFYSVGIGQISSEVPQNLSASRPQDRQFILSSKKLLLSDSGFYLCAWTDTNRGHTEAFFGQGTRLTVV.

V gene TRBV6-5 combines with J gene TRBJ2-7; D may be TRBD1 (5 bases). The CDR3 covers 12 residues. Germline CDR1 MNHEY, CDR2 SVGAGI. V was pared by 2 bases and J by 4 bases, with 6 bases between. CDR3 amino acids: CASSYKGYEQYF. The CDR3 DNA is TGTGCCAGCAGTTACAAGGGGTACGAGCAGTACTTC.

The V gene is TRBV5-6, the J gene TRBJ1-5, with 11 bases fitting TRBD1. This CDR3 is 16 amino acids long. Looked up from germline, CDR1 is SGHDT and CDR2 is YYEEEE. V was pared by 4 bases and J by 5 bases, with 8 bases of the junction left unmatched. The CDR3 spells CASSPGQGGRDQPQHF. Written as DNA, the CDR3 is TGTGCCAGCAGCCCGGGACAGGGGGGCAGGGATCAGCCCCAGCATTTT.

The V call is TRBV5-4, the J call TRBJ1-2, with 9 bases fitting TRBD1. The V and J ends lost 7 bases and 7 bases, in that order; junction bases with no gene match: 11. The CDR3 length is 14 residues. Per the germline V gene, CDR1 is SGHNT and CDR2 is YYREEE (reference sequence). The CDR3 sequence: CASPFLDRGGGYTF. The CDR3, as DNA: TGTGCCAGCCCCTTTTTGGACAGGGGAGGTGGCTACACCTTC.

The CDR3 nucleotides read TGTGCCAGCAGCTTTACAGCGGGAGTCACCGGGGAGCTGTTTTTT. This sequence encodes CASSFTAGVTGELFF. V gene TRBV5-4 combines with J gene TRBJ2-2, with 8 positions matching TRBD2. This CDR3 comprises 15 residues. V trimming: 2 bases; J trimming: 4 bases; junction bases outside the gene matches: 4. Germline CDR1 and CDR2: SGHNT and YYREEE (reference sequence).

The chain employs TRBV29-1 and TRBJ2-1; 12 nucleotides align to TRBD2. The germline V gene encodes CDR1 SQVTM and CDR2 ANQGSEA. There are 14 residues in the CDR3. Germline trimming cut 7 bases from V and 4 bases from J; bases unmatched to any gene: 5. DNA for the CDR3: TGCAGCGAGTCTAGCGGGAGGGATTACAATGAGCAGTTCTTC. Its translation is CSESSGRDYNEQFF.

The V gene is TRBV11-2, the J gene TRBJ2-2; 7 nucleotides agree with TRBD1. V was pared by 2 bases and J by 6 bases, with 6 bases of the junction left unmatched. This CDR3 is built from 15 residues. Germline CDR1 is SGHAT and CDR2 is FQNNGV. CDR3 in amino acids: CASSLMATGAGELFF. The DNA for the CDR3 is TGTGCCAGCAGCTTAATGGCTACAGGGGCCGGGGAGCTGTTTTTT.

The gene calls are TRBV12-5 and TRBJ2-1; D gene ambiguous. Looked up from germline, CDR1 is LGHNT and CDR2 is FRNRAP. This CDR3 is 15 amino acids long. V shed 0 bases and J shed 3 bases, with 9 bases lying between them. CDR3 sequence reads: CASGLVLGDYNEQFF. In DNA, the CDR3 is TGTGCTAGTGGTTTGGTACTCGGAGACTACAATGAGCAGTTCTTC. Full variable domain (remainder filled in from reference TRBV12-5 and TRBJ2-1): DARVTQTPRHKVTEMGQEVTMRCQPILGHNTVFWYRQTMMQGLELLAYFRNRAPLDDSGMPKDRFSAEMPDATLATLKIQPSEPRDSAVYFCASGLVLGDYNEQFFGPGTRLTVL.

The rearrangement joins TRBV4-1 to TRBJ1-5; D call uncertain. V was trimmed by 1 base and J by 6 bases, leaving 7 bases between them. The CDR3 runs 13 residues. Germline V gene sequence: CDR1 MGHRA, CDR2 YSYEKL. In nucleotides, the CDR3 is TGCGCCAGCAGCCAAGGTTTCGGTCAGCCCCAGCATTTT. Protein: CASSQGFGQPQHF.

The chain employs TRBV27 and TRBJ2-7; weak D call: TRBD1 (6 bases). Germline loops: CDR1 MNHEY, CDR2 SMNVEV (reference sequence). Trimming took off 6 bases at V and 4 bases at J, with 13 bases between the two ends. CDR3 length: 13 amino acids. In DNA, the CDR3 is TGTGCCAGCAGAGACAGGTATCAATACGAGCAGTACTTC. Translation: CASRDRYQYEQYF.

This clone was detected once. This rearrangement joins TRBV7-8 to TRBJ2-7; 11 positions match TRBD1. CDR3 length: 17 residues. Trimming removed 1 base from V and 0 bases from J; junction bases left unmatched: 5. Germline CDR1 and CDR2: SGHVS and FQNEAQ. The CDR3 sequence: CASSLGTGGAGSYEQYF. DNA of the CDR3: TGTGCCAGCAGCTTAGGGACAGGGGGCGCCGGCTCCTACGAGCAGTACTTC.

The V gene is TRBV27, the J gene TRBJ1-1; no clear D. This CDR3 spans 15 amino acids. V lost 1 base, J lost 0 bases, and 9 bases lay in between. Germline V CDR1 and CDR2: MNHEY, SMNVEV (reference sequence). This CDR3 is CASSLYPGVNTEAFF. CDR3 sequence (DNA): TGTGCCAGCAGTTTATATCCAGGCGTGAACACTGAAGCTTTCTTT.

The rearrangement uses TRBV28 and TRBJ2-1; 16 nucleotides match TRBD2. Germline V gives CDR1 MDHEN, CDR2 SYDVKM. The ends lost 2 bases at V and 7 bases at J; junction bases unmatched: 11. The CDR3 length is 19 residues. In nucleotides, the CDR3 is TGTGCCAGCAGTTTACGAACCGGGACTAGCGGGAGGGCACGGAATGAGCAGTTCTTC. It encodes CASSLRTGTSGRARNEQFF.

This clone occurred once. V is TRBV5-6 and J is TRBJ2-1, with TRBD1 matching 9 bases. Per germline, CDR1 SGHDT and CDR2 YYEEEE. V lost 4 bases to trimming and J lost 4 bases; unmatched junction nucleotides: 9. The CDR3 runs to 16 residues. CDR3 region: CASSHTGTGLYNEQFF. The CDR3 DNA sequence: TGTGCCAGCAGCCATACCGGGACAGGGCTTTACAATGAGCAGTTCTTC.

This clone was detected only once. This chain joins TRBV2 and TRBJ2-1, with TRBD2 identical over 16 bases. Unmatched junction bases numbered 10, after V lost 5 bases and J lost 9 bases. Germline lookup yields CDR1 SNHLY and CDR2 FYNNEI. The length of the CDR3 is 17 residues. The chain's CDR3 is CASSTSGTSGRGTEQFF. The CDR3 DNA reads as TGTGCCAGCAGTACCTCCGGGACTAGCGGGAGGGGGACTGAGCAGTTCTTC. Full variable domain (outside the CDR3, taken from reference TRBV2 and TRBJ2-1): EPEVTQTPSHQVTQMGQEVILRCVPISNHLYFYWYRQILGQKVEFLVSFYNNEISEKSEIFDDQFSVERPDGSNFTLKIRSTKLEDSAMYFCASSTSGTSGRGTEQFFGPGTRLTVL.

V gene TRBV5-1 combines with J gene TRBJ1-2; 10 bases agree with TRBD1. The CDR3 has 14 amino acids. V dropped 4 bases and J dropped 5; count of bases not matched to a gene: 5. Per the germline V gene, CDR1 is SGHRS and CDR2 is YFSETQ. The CDR3 is CASSPGQGRYGYTF. The CDR3 DNA follows: TGCGCCAGCAGCCCGGGACAGGGGCGGTATGGCTACACCTTC.

The rearrangement links TRBV11-3 to TRBJ2-1; 9 nucleotides align to TRBD2. The CDR3 runs 17 residues. In germline, CDR1 is SGHNT, CDR2 YENEEA. Unmatched junction bases numbered 12, after V lost 5 bases and J lost 4 bases. CDR3 sequence: CASSGGGSGSVYNEQFF. The CDR3 DNA reads TGTGCCAGCAGCGGGGGGGGTAGCGGGAGTGTGTACAATGAGCAGTTCTTC.

This clone is a singleton in its sample. The chain couples TRBV5-1 to TRBJ2-1; TRBD2 agrees at 9 bases. The germline V gene has CDR1 SGHRS and CDR2 YFSETQ. With V trimmed by 4 bases and J by 7 bases, 21 bases remained unmatched. The CDR3 has 19 amino acids. The CDR3 sequence is CASSPEFPIAGARNNEQFF. Here the CDR3 DNA reads TGCGCCAGCAGCCCCGAGTTTCCTATAGCGGGGGCGCGGAATAATGAGCAGTTCTTC.